The 21 T cell receptor beta chains in this list originate from one sample, sequenced in a study of shared clonotypes between healthy human individuals. CD45RO-negative cells were positively selected for CCR7, leaving out terminally differentiated effector memory CD45RA+ cells. TCRdb's copy holds only in-frame clones and misses some; the assay was immunoSEQ multiplex PCR. The table has about 2.2 million clones, approximately 92% seen once. What was sequenced was naive CD8+ T cells from PBMCs. Source of these receptors: a man in his late teens or twenties in good health. Some clones in this sample may be carry-over from other donors' samples.

This chain connects TRBV19 to TRBJ2-1; D is ambiguous. This CDR3 has 11 amino acids. The V gene lost 7 bases and the J gene lost 7 bases, with 8 bases spanning the gap. Germline CDR1 LNHDA, CDR2 SQIVND (reference sequence). The DNA for the CDR3 is TGTGCCAGTATTTTCGGGAATGAGCAGTTCTTC. Its protein product is CASIFGNEQFF.

J is TRBJ2-1 and V is TRBV14, with D hard to call. V gave up 0 bases and J gave up 5 bases, with 8 bases separating them. This CDR3 has 14 amino acids. Germline CDR1 and CDR2: SGHDN and FVKESK. CDR3 sequence: CASSQDPADNEQFF. The CDR3 DNA is TGTGCCAGCAGCCAAGATCCCGCAGACAATGAGCAGTTCTTC.

For the CDR3, the DNA is TGTGCCAGCAGTTGGGACACCAACAATGAGCAGTTCTTC. Encoded protein: CASSWDTNNEQFF. This chain connects TRBV27 to TRBJ2-1, with D possibly matching TRBD1 (6 bases). Trimming removed 4 bases at V and 5 bases at J, with 9 bases between. The germline V gene encodes CDR1 MNHEY and CDR2 SMNVEV (reference sequence). The CDR3 extends over 13 amino acids.

The chain uses TRBV19 and TRBJ1-2; D is unresolved. Germline V gene data show CDR1 as LNHDA and CDR2 as SQIVND (reference sequence). Trimming left V 1 base short and J 0 bases short, with 27 bases between. The CDR3 runs 21 residues. The CDR3: CASSIVAAVAEVGSPNYGYTF. The CDR3 bases are TGTGCCAGTAGTATAGTTGCGGCAGTGGCCGAAGTGGGGTCTCCTAACTATGGCTACACCTTC. The full variable domain, with the rest looked up from reference TRBV19 and TRBJ1-2, is DGGITQSPKYLFRKEGQNVTLSCEQNLNHDAMYWYRQDPGQGLRLIYYSQIVNDFQKGDIAEGYSVSREKKESFPLTVTSAQKNPTAFYLCASSIVAAVAEVGSPNYGYTFGSGTRLTVV.

This clone was picked up one time. The rearrangement uses TRBV4-3 and TRBJ1-1; no clear D gene. The germline V gene encodes CDR1 LGHNA and CDR2 YSLEER. The CDR3 runs to 15 residues. V was pared by 1 base and J by 3 bases, with 12 bases between. The CDR3 here is CASSQVLRLYTEAFF. In DNA form, the CDR3 reads TGCGCCAGCAGCCAAGTTTTACGGCTTTACACTGAAGCTTTCTTT.

This clone was detected only once. The gene calls are TRBV9 and TRBJ2-7; 7 nucleotides match TRBD2. The length of the CDR3 is 14 residues. The germline V gene encodes CDR1 SGDLS and CDR2 YYNGEE. With 4 bases clipped from V and 2 bases from J, the junction kept 6 bases outside the gene matches. The CDR3 spells CASSPGGNTYEQYF. CDR3 in DNA: TGTGCCAGCAGCCCCGGGGGGAATACCTACGAGCAGTACTTC.

The CDR3: CASTPDRAAAEQYF. CDR3 nucleotide sequence: TGTGCCAGCACCCCAGACAGGGCCGCCGCCGAGCAGTACTTC. This chain joins TRBV27 and TRBJ2-7; 7 bases match TRBD1. The germline gives CDR1 MNHEY, CDR2 SMNVEV (reference sequence). The CDR3 covers 14 residues. Trimming cost V 7 bases and J 6 bases; bases outside gene matches: 12.

V usage is TRBV27 and J usage is TRBJ2-1, with 9 bases matching TRBD1. In germline, CDR1 is MNHEY, CDR2 SMNVEV (reference sequence). Trimming took 3 bases from V and 6 from J; bases not matched to a gene: 9. The length of the CDR3 is 16 residues. CDR3 residues: CASSLTGGVVSNEQFF. CDR3 DNA: TGTGCCAGCAGTTTGACAGGGGGTGTAGTTTCCAATGAGCAGTTCTTC.

This clone was seen more than once but under ten times. The chain is built from TRBV28 and TRBJ1-4, with TRBD1 matching 7 bases. The CDR3 covers 14 residues. Unmatched junction bases numbered 5, after V lost 3 bases and J lost 7 bases. Germline assignment: CDR1 MDHEN and CDR2 SYDVKM. CDR3 in DNA: TGTGCCAGCAGTTTTGGGACAGCACTTGAAAAACTGTTTTTT. Protein: CASSFGTALEKLFF.

J is TRBJ1-2 and V is TRBV7-9; tentatively, D is TRBD1 (5 bases). Deletions cut 4 bases from V and 2 bases from J, with 14 bases between. The CDR3 covers 15 residues. Germline-derived CDR1 and CDR2 are SEHNR and FQNEAQ (reference sequence). The CDR3 sequence: CASSSGGSPNYGYTF. DNA for the CDR3: TGTGCCAGCAGCTCGGGGGGGTCACCGAACTATGGCTACACCTTC.

Points on this clone: The sample contains more than one DNA sequence encoding this CDR3. This chain connects TRBV6-5 to TRBJ2-7; D call uncertain. This CDR3 is built from 13 residues. Germline values: CDR1 MNHEY, CDR2 SVGAGI. Trimming shortened V by 5 bases and J by 4 bases, and 12 bases separated the two germline ends. CDR3 nucleotides: TGTGCCAGCAGTGGGTCCGGTGGTTACGAGCAGTACTTC. Protein: CASSGSGGYEQYF.

This chain links TRBV29-1 with TRBJ2-7, with TRBD1 matching 11 bases. Looked up from germline, CDR1 is SQVTM and CDR2 is ANQGSEA. Trimming removed 6 bases from V and 4 bases from J; junction bases left unmatched: 5. The CDR3 spans 13 residues. CDR3 loop: CSVRTGGDYEQYF. The DNA for the CDR3 is TGCAGCGTACGGACAGGGGGCGATTACGAGCAGTACTTC.

The chain carries TRBV27 and TRBJ1-2; D is undetermined. Germline V gives CDR1 MNHEY, CDR2 SMNVEV (reference sequence). V lost 7 bases to trimming and J lost 4 bases, with 13 bases between them. There are 13 residues in the CDR3. The CDR3 bases are TGTGCCAGCACCCCTCGTAGGGCCTATGGCTACACCTTC. It codes for CASTPRRAYGYTF.

The J gene is TRBJ1-1, the V gene TRBV5-1; D gene unclear. This CDR3 is built from 16 residues. Germline CDR1 SGHRS, CDR2 YFSETQ. V was clipped by 0 bases and J by 0 bases, with 12 bases between them. The chain's CDR3 is CASSLGIWVMNTEAFF. The CDR3 region has the DNA TGCGCCAGCAGCTTGGGTATTTGGGTCATGAACACTGAAGCTTTCTTT.

V is TRBV30 and J is TRBJ2-7; 10 positions match TRBD2. V lost 2 bases and J lost 3; bases outside the gene matches: 1. The CDR3 spans 13 residues. In germline, CDR1 is GTSNPN, CDR2 SVGIG (reference sequence). CDR3: CAWSTSGNYEQYF. The CDR3 region has the DNA TGTGCCTGGAGTACTAGCGGGAACTACGAGCAGTACTTC. The full variable domain, rest sourced from reference TRBV30 and TRBJ2-7, is SQTIHQWPATLVQPVGSPLSLECTVEGTSNPNLYWYRQAAGRGLQLLFYSVGIGQISSEVPQNLSASRPQDRQFILSSKKLLLSDSGFYLCAWSTSGNYEQYFGPGTRLTVT.

The chain couples TRBV19 to TRBJ1-1; no reliable D call. The CDR3 is made up of 16 amino acids. CDR1 LNHDA and CDR2 SQIVND come from the germline V gene (reference sequence). With 7 bases removed from V and 1 base from J, the gap between germline ends came to 19 bases. The CDR3 bases are TGTGCCAGTACGGTATGGCGTATCAGACAGAACACTGAAGCTTTCTTT. Translated: CASTVWRIRQNTEAFF.

The chain joins TRBV6-6 to TRBJ1-1, with D uncertain. This CDR3 is built from 11 residues. CDR1 and CDR2 (germline): MNHNY, SVGAGI (reference sequence). The V gene lost 2 bases and the J gene lost 7 bases, with 5 bases spanning the gap. The CDR3 bases are TGTGCCAGCAGTTACCCCGATGAAGCTTTCTTT. Protein: CASSYPDEAFF.

The chain has TRBV21-1 and TRBJ1-5. TRBV21-1 is described as a pseudogene. The CDR3 sequence is 17 residues long. CDR3 nucleotides: TGTGCCAGCAGCAAAGAGGAGCGGACCTCTAACCATCAGCCCCAGCATTTT. Translating it yields CASSKEERTSNHQPQHF.

The chain is built from TRBV7-8 and TRBJ2-3; no firm D call. This CDR3 contains 14 residues. The V gene's germline CDR1 is SGHVS and CDR2 FQNEAQ. V was shortened by 1 base and J by 2 bases, with 7 bases between the two germline ends. The DNA of the CDR3 is TGTGCCAGCAGCTTAGTACTCAACACAGATACGCAGTATTTT. It translates to CASSLVLNTDTQYF.

V gene TRBV11-2 combines with J gene TRBJ2-5, with D unresolved. Per the germline V gene, CDR1 is SGHAT and CDR2 is FQNNGV. Trimming took 6 bases from V and 5 from J, leaving 22 bases between them. The CDR3 covers 16 residues. The CDR3, as DNA: TGTGCCAGCAGTTATATTAGAGGCGCAGAACTGGAGACCCAGTACTTC. As protein: CASSYIRGAELETQYF.

This clone was seen once. The gene calls are TRBV7-9 and TRBJ1-4, with D tentatively TRBD1 (5 bases). V lost 8 bases to trimming and J lost 4 bases, with 14 bases between them. Germline CDR1 SEHNR, CDR2 FQNEAQ (reference sequence). The CDR3 spans 14 residues. CDR3 region: CASQPRAGNEKLFF. As DNA, the CDR3 is TGTGCCAGCCAACCCAGGGCTGGTAATGAAAAACTGTTTTTT.